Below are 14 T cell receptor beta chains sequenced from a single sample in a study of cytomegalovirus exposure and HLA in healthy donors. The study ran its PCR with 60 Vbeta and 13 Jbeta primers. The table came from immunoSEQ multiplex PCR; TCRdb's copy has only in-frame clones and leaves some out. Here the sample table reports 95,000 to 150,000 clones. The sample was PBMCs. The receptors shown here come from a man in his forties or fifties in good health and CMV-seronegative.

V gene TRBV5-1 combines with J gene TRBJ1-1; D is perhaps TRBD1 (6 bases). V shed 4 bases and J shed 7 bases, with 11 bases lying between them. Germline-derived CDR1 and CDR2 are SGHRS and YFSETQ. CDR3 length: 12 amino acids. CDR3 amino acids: CASSAGTLEAFF. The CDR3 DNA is TGCGCCAGCAGCGCCGGGACACTTGAAGCTTTCTTT.

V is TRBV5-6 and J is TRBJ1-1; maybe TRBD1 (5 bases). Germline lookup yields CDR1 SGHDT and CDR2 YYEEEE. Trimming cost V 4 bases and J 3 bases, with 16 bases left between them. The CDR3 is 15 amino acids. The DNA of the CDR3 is TGTGCCAGCAGCCAAGACAGTCCCTGGGACACTGAAGCTTTCTTT. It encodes CASSQDSPWDTEAFF.

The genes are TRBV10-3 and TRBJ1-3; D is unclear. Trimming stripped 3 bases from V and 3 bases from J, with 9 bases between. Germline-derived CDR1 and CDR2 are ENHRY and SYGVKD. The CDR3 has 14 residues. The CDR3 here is CAISEAGSGNTIYF. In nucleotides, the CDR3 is TGTGCCATCAGTGAAGCGGGGAGTGGAAACACCATATATTTT.

The CDR3 DNA is TGTGCCAGCAGCCAAACCTACAGGGCCCCCAACTATGGCTACACCTTC. Translation: CASSQTYRAPNYGYTF. The chain carries TRBV7-2 and TRBJ1-2; D is perhaps TRBD1 (6 bases). Germline CDR1 SGHTA, CDR2 FQGNSA. The germline V and J ends were trimmed by 5 bases and 2 bases, with 18 bases remaining between them. The CDR3 is made up of 16 amino acids.

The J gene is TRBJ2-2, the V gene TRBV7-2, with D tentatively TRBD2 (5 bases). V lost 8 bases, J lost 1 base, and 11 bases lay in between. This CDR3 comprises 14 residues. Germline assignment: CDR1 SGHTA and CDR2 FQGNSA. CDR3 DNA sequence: TGTGCCAGCCGATCGGAGGAGAACACCGGGGAGCTGTTTTTT. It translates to CASRSEENTGELFF.

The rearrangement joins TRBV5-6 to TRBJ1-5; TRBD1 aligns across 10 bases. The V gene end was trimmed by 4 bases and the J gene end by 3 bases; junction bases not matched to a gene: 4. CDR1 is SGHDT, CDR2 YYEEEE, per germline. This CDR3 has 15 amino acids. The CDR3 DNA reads TGTGCCAGCAGCGGGGACAGGGGATTCAATCAGCCCCAGCATTTT. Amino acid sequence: CASSGDRGFNQPQHF.

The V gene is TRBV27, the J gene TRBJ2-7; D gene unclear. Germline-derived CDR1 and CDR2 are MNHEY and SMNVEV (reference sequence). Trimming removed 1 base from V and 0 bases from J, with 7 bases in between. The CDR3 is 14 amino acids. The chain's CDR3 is CASSLLSGSYEQYF. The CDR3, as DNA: TGTGCCAGCAGTTTATTATCGGGCTCCTACGAGCAGTACTTC.

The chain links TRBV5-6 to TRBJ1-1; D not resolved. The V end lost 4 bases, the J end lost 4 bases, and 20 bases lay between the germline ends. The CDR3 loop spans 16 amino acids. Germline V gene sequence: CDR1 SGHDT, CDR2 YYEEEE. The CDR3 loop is CASSGVSGESGTEAFF. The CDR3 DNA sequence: TGTGCCAGCAGCGGGGTGAGTGGGGAGTCGGGCACTGAAGCTTTCTTT.

The CDR3 DNA reads TGTGCCAGCAGTTTTGGGGGCGCGGGAGAGACCCAGTACTTC. This gives the protein CASSFGGAGETQYF. The chain uses TRBV27 and TRBJ2-5, with D tentatively TRBD1 (6 bases). The CDR3 contains 14 residues. V was pared by 3 bases and J by 4 bases, with 12 bases between. The germline CDR1 and CDR2 sequences are MNHEY and SMNVEV (reference sequence).

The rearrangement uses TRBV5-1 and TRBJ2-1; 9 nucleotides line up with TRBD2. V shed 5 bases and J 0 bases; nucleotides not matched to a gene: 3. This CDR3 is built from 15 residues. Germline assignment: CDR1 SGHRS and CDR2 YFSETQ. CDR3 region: CASSQREASYNEQFF. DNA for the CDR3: TGCGCCAGCAGTCAGCGGGAGGCCTCCTACAATGAGCAGTTCTTC. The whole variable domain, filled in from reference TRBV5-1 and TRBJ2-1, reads KAGVTQTPRYLIKTRGQQVTLSCSPISGHRSVSWYQQTPGQGLQFLFEYFSETQRNKGNFPGRFSGRQFSNSRSEMNVSTLELGDSALYLCASSQREASYNEQFFGPGTRLTVL.

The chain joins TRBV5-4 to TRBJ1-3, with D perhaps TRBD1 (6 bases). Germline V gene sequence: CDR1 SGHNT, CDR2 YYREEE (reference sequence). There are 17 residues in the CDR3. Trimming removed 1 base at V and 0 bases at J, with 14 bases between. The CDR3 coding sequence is TGTGCCAGCAGCTTGCGTGGGGGCCCCATCTCTGGAAACACCATATATTTT. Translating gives CASSLRGGPISGNTIYF.

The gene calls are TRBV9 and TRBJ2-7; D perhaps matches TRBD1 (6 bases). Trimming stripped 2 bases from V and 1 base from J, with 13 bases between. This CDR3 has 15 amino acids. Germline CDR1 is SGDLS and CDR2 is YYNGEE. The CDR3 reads CASSVAGDGSYEQYF. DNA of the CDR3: TGTGCCAGCAGCGTTGCAGGGGACGGGTCCTACGAGCAGTACTTC.

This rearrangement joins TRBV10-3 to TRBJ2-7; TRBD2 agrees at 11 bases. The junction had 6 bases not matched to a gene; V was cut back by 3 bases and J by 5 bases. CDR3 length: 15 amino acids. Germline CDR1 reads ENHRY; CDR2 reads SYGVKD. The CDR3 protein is CAISDNSGRVNEQYF. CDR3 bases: TGTGCCATCAGTGATAATAGCGGGAGGGTAAACGAGCAGTACTTC.

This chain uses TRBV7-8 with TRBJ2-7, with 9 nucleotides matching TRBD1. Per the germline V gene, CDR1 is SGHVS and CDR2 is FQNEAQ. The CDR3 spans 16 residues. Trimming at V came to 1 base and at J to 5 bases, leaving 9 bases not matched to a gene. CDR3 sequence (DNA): TGTGCCAGCAGCTTAGGCTCCGGGACAGGGTTTGACGAGCAGTACTTC. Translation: CASSLGSGTGFDEQYF.